This entry lists 14 T cell receptor beta chains sequenced from one sample in a study of blood T cell repertoires in COVID-19. The method was immunoSEQ multiplex PCR; TCRdb's version includes in-frame clones alone and lacks a portion of them. The sample yields around 81,000 clones, around 81% seen once. The sequenced material came from peripheral blood. The receptors were sampled from a man over 45 with acute or convalescent COVID-19.

The V and J genes are TRBV6-5 and TRBJ2-1, with D possibly TRBD1 on 5 matching bases. The CDR3 contains 15 residues. The germline V and J ends were trimmed by 6 bases and 5 bases, with 17 bases remaining between them. Germline V CDR1 and CDR2: MNHEY, SVGAGI. CDR3 in DNA: TGTGCCAGCAGCCAGACAGTGAATGTTAACAATGAGCAGTTCTTC. This encodes CASSQTVNVNNEQFF.

The chain is built from TRBV7-2 and TRBJ2-7; 7 bases agree with TRBD1. V lost 1 base to trimming and J lost 9 bases; unmatched junction nucleotides: 9. The CDR3 runs 14 residues. The germline V gene encodes CDR1 SGHTA and CDR2 FQGNSA. CDR3 DNA sequence: TGTGCCAGCAGCTTAGAGACCTCCCGGGACAGGCAGTACTTC. Amino acid sequence: CASSLETSRDRQYF.

This chain uses TRBV19 with TRBJ1-5; 9 bases line up with TRBD1. The CDR3 is 17 amino acids. Looked up from germline, CDR1 is LNHDA and CDR2 is SQIVND (reference sequence). Trimming cost V 5 bases and J 3 bases; bases outside gene matches: 11. Here the CDR3 reads CASSLRQGETNNQPQHF. The CDR3 DNA follows: TGTGCCAGTAGTCTCCGACAGGGGGAGACAAACAATCAGCCCCAGCATTTT. The full variable domain, its missing parts supplied by reference TRBV19 and TRBJ1-5, is DGGITQSPKYLFRKEGQNVTLSCEQNLNHDAMYWYRQDPGQGLRLIYYSQIVNDFQKGDIAEGYSVSREKKESFPLTVTSAQKNPTAFYLCASSLRQGETNNQPQHFGDGTRLSIL.

The chain has TRBV10-3 and TRBJ2-7; D is perhaps TRBD2 (6 bases). There are 15 residues in the CDR3. CDR1 ENHRY and CDR2 SYGVKD come from the germline V gene. Trimming took 0 bases from V and 0 from J, leaving 9 bases between them. Here the CDR3 DNA reads TGTGCCATCAGTGAGTCGGCGGGGAGCTCCTACGAGCAGTACTTC. Protein: CAISESAGSSYEQYF.

The chain links TRBV18 to TRBJ1-5, with 7 bases matching TRBD1. Trimming took 2 bases from V and 6 from J; bases not matched to a gene: 4. Looked up from germline, CDR1 is KGHSH and CDR2 is LQKENI. The CDR3 is 14 residues long. The CDR3 sequence: CASSPDRVGQPQHF. The CDR3 DNA reads as TGTGCCAGCTCACCAGACAGGGTGGGTCAGCCCCAGCATTTT.

V is TRBV3-1 (or the pseudogene TRBV3-2) and J is TRBJ2-5, with a tentative D call TRBD2 (5 bases). CDR1 is LGHDT, CDR2 YNNKEL, per germline (reference sequence). V was trimmed by 6 bases and J by 2 bases, leaving 10 bases between them. The CDR3 consists of 13 residues. The CDR3 sequence is CASREVGQETQYF. The CDR3 DNA reads TGTGCCAGCAGGGAGGTTGGTCAAGAGACCCAGTACTTC.

CDR3 in DNA: TGTGCCAGCAGTGCCAGGGCTACCTCCTACGAGCAGTACTTC. Amino acid sequence: CASSARATSYEQYF. The rearrangement uses TRBV2 and TRBJ2-7; perhaps TRBD1 as D (5 bases). The CDR3 extends over 14 amino acids. Germline V lookup: CDR1 SNHLY, CDR2 FYNNEI. Trimming removed 4 bases from V and 0 bases from J, with 10 bases in between.

The rearrangement uses TRBV2 and TRBJ2-3; TRBD1 matches at 11 bases. After removal of 7 bases from V and 0 bases from J, the junction contained 12 bases not matched to a gene. This CDR3 is 18 amino acids long. Germline CDR1 SNHLY, CDR2 FYNNEI. The CDR3 protein is CASTRGRTGGRSTDTQYF. The DNA for the CDR3 is TGTGCCAGCACCAGAGGTAGGACAGGGGGCCGGAGCACAGATACGCAGTATTTT. The full variable domain, with the rest looked up from reference TRBV2 and TRBJ2-3, is EPEVTQTPSHQVTQMGQEVILRCVPISNHLYFYWYRQILGQKVEFLVSFYNNEISEKSEIFDDQFSVERPDGSNFTLKIRSTKLEDSAMYFCASTRGRTGGRSTDTQYFGPGTRLTVL.

Only one count was recorded for this clone. The V and J genes are TRBV5-1 and TRBJ1-6; a possible D gene is TRBD1 (6 bases). The CDR3 loop spans 15 amino acids. Between the trimmed V and J ends, which lost 0 bases and 7 bases, there was a span of 11 bases. The germline V gene encodes CDR1 SGHRS and CDR2 YFSETQ. CDR3 region: CASSLDQGWNSPLHF. The DNA for the CDR3 is TGCGCCAGCAGCTTGGATCAGGGGTGGAATTCACCCCTCCACTTT.

V is TRBV7-2 and J is TRBJ1-1; TRBD1 matches 11 bases. The V gene's germline CDR1 is SGHTA and CDR2 FQGNSA. With 3 bases clipped from V and 3 bases from J, the junction kept 9 bases outside the gene matches. This CDR3 comprises 17 residues. Written as DNA, the CDR3 is TGTGCCAGCAGCTTGTGGACAGGGGGCTTGGGTGACACTGAAGCTTTCTTT. This sequence encodes CASSLWTGGLGDTEAFF.

This clone turned up a few times. This rearrangement joins TRBV10-3 to TRBJ1-2; a weak D match, TRBD1 (5 bases). The CDR3 totals 15 residues. The ends were cut back, 6 bases at V and 8 bases at J, with 22 bases in the middle. Germline V gene data show CDR1 as ENHRY and CDR2 as SYGVKD. Written as DNA, the CDR3 is TGTGCCATCAGAACCGACAGCAATGGCCTCGAGGGCTACACCTTC. Its protein is CAIRTDSNGLEGYTF.

This clone has just one count. CDR3 sequence reads: CASSTVGTAADEAFF. For the CDR3, the DNA is TGTGCCAGTAGCACAGTGGGCACAGCGGCAGATGAAGCTTTCTTT. This sequence joins TRBV19 and TRBJ1-1; unclear D gene. From germline, CDR1 is LNHDA and CDR2 SQIVND (reference sequence). This CDR3 contains 15 residues. V lost 6 bases to trimming and J lost 7 bases, with 21 bases between them.

The chain couples TRBV5-1 to TRBJ2-1, with 8 bases fitting TRBD2. CDR1 is SGHRS and CDR2 is YFSETQ in the germline V gene. CDR3 length: 15 residues. After removal of 0 bases from V and 4 bases from J, the junction contained 3 bases not matched to a gene. The CDR3 loop is CASSLAGGLYNEQFF. The CDR3 coding sequence is TGCGCCAGCAGCTTGGCGGGAGGGCTTTACAATGAGCAGTTCTTC.

This chain connects TRBV7-9 to TRBJ1-1, with D possibly being TRBD1 (5 bases). This CDR3 has 13 amino acids. V lost 1 base and J lost 4, with 7 bases in between. Germline V gene sequence: CDR1 SEHNR, CDR2 FQNEAQ (reference sequence). This CDR3 reads CASSLVQGTEAFF. In DNA form, the CDR3 reads TGTGCCAGCAGCTTAGTGCAGGGCACTGAAGCTTTCTTT.